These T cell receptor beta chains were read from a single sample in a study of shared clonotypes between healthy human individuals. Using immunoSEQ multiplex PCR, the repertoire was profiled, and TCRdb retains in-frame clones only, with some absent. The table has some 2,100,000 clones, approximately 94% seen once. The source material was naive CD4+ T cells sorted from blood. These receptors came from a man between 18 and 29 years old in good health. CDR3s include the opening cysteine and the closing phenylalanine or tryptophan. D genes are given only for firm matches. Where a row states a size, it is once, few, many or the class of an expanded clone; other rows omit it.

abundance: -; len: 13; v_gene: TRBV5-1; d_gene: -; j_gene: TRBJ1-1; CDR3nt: TGCGCCAGCAGCTTGGGGAGCGGGACTGAAGCTTTCTTT; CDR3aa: CASSLGSGTEAFF
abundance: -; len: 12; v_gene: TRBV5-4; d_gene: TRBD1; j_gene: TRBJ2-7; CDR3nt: TGTGCCAGCAGCCTGGACAGGGGCGAGCAGTACTTC; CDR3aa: CASSLDRGEQYF
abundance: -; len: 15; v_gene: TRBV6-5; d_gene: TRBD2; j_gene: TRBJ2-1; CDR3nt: TGTGCCAGCAGTCCCAGCGGGGGCCCCAGGAATGAGCAGTTCTTC; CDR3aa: CASSPSGGPRNEQFF
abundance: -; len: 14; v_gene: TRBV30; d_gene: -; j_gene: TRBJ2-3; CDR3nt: TGTGCCTGGAGTGTCGGACTCCTCACAGATACGCAGTATTTT; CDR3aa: CAWSVGLLTDTQYF
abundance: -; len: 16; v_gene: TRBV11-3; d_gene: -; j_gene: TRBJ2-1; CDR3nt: TGTGCCAGCAGCTTAGGTGGCTCTAGCCCTTTCAATGAGCAGTTCTTC; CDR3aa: CASSLGGSSPFNEQFF
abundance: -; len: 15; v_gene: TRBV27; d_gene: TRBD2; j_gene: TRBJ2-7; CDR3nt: TGTGCCAGCAGTTTTAGCGGGAGCGGCACCTACGAGCAGTACTTC; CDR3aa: CASSFSGSGTYEQYF
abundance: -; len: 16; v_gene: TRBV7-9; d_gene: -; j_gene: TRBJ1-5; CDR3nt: TGTGCCAGCAGCTTATCTGCCGGTGATAGCAATCAGCCCCAGCATTTT; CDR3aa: CASSLSAGDSNQPQHF
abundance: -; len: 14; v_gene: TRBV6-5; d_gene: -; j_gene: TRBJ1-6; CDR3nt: TGTGCCAGCAGTTACCGGGGTGGTGGCTCACCCCTCCACTTT; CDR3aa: CASSYRGGGSPLHF
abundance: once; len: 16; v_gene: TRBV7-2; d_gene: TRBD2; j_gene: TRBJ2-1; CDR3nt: TGTGCCAGCAGCTTAAGATCGGGACTGGGAGGGGATGAGCAGTTCTTC; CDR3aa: CASSLRSGLGGDEQFF
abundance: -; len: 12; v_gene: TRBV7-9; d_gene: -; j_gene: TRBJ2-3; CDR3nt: TGTGCCAGCAGCTTACTGGGAGATACGCAGTATTTT; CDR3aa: CASSLLGDTQYF
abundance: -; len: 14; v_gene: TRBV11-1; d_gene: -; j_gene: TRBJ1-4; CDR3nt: TGTGCCAGCAGACCCAGCGTTGGGGGTGAAAAACTGTTTTTT; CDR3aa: CASRPSVGGEKLFF
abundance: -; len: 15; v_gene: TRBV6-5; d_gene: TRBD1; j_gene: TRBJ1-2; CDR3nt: TGTGCCAGCAGGCCCCGGCTGGGACAGAGCTATGGCTACACCTTC; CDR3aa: CASRPRLGQSYGYTF
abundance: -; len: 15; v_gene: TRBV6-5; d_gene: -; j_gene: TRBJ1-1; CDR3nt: TGTGCCAGCAGTTCGACAGGTAACATGAACACTGAAGCTTTCTTT; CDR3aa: CASSSTGNMNTEAFF
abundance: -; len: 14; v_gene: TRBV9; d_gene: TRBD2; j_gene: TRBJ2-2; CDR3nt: TGTGCCAGCAGCGCGACTAGCACGACCGGGGAGCTGTTTTTT; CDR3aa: CASSATSTTGELFF
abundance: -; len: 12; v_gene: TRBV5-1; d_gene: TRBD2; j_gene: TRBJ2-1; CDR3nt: TGCGCCAGCAGCCAAATAGCGGGAGAGGTGTTCTTC; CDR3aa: CASSQIAGEVFF
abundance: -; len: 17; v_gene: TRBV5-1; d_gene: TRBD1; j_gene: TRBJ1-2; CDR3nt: TGCGCCAGCAGCGCAAGTAAACCGGGACAGGGAGAAAATGGCTACACCTTC; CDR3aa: CASSASKPGQGENGYTF
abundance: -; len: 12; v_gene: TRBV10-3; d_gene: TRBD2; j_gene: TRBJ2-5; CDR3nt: TGTGCCACCCGGGGGGGGCGAGAGACCCAGTACTTC; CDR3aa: CATRGGRETQYF
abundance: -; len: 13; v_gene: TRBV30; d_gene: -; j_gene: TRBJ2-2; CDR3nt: TGTGCCTGGAGCTCCAGGAGCACCGGGGAGCTGTTTTTT; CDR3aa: CAWSSRSTGELFF
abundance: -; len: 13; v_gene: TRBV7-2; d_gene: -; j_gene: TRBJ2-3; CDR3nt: TGTGCCAGCAAAACCTATGGGGGAGATACGCAGTATTTT; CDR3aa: CASKTYGGDTQYF
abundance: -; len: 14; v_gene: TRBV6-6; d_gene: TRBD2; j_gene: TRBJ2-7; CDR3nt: TGTGCCAGCAGTAAAGTAGCGGGGGGCTACGAGCAGTACTTC; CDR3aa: CASSKVAGGYEQYF
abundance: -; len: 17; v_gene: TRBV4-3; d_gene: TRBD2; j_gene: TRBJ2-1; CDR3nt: TGCGCCAGCAGCCAAGACACACTAGCGCTCTCCTACAATGAGCAGTTCTTC; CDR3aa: CASSQDTLALSYNEQFF
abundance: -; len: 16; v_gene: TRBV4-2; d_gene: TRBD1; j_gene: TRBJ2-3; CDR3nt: TGTGCCAGCAGCCAAGAAGGGACAGGGCTAACAGATACGCAGTATTTT; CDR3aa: CASSQEGTGLTDTQYF
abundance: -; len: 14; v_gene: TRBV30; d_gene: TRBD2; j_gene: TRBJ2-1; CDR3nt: TGTGCCTGGAGTGGTAGGCTAGCGGGAGTTTGGCAGTTCTTC; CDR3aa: CAWSGRLAGVWQFF
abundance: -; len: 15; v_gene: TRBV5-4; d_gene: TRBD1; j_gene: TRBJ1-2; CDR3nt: TGTGCCAGCAGCTTGTCTGACAGGGGGGACTATGGCTACACCTTC; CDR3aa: CASSLSDRGDYGYTF
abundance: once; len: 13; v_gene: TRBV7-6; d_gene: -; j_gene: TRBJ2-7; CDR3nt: TGTGCCAGCAGCTTAGCGGCAGGCTACGAGCAGTACTTC; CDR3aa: CASSLAAGYEQYF
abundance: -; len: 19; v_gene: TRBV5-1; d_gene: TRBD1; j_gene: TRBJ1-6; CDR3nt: TGCGCCAGCAGCTTCGGGGACAGGGGGCCTCAAGACGCGAATTCACCCCTCCACTTT; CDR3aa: CASSFGDRGPQDANSPLHF
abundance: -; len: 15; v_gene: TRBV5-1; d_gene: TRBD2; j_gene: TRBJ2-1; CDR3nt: TGCGCCAGCAGCCCCCTAGCGGGAGTTAACAATGAGCAGTTCTTC; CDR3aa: CASSPLAGVNNEQFF
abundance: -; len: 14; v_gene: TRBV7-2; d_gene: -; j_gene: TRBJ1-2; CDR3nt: TGTGCCAGCAGCTTAGCGATTGGTAACTATGGCTACACCTTC; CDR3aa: CASSLAIGNYGYTF
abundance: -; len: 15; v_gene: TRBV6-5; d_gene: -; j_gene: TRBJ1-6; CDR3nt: TGTGCCAGCAGGGTCGACAGAAGGGGATATTCACCCCTCCACTTT; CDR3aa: CASRVDRRGYSPLHF
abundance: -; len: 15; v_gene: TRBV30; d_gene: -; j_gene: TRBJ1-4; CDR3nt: TGTGCCTGGAGTGTAGTCCCTGCAACTAATGAAAAACTGTTTTTT; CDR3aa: CAWSVVPATNEKLFF
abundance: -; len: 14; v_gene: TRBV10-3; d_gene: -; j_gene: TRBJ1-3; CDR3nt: TGTGCCATCAGTGAGGACAGGTCTGGAAACACCATATATTTT; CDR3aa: CAISEDRSGNTIYF
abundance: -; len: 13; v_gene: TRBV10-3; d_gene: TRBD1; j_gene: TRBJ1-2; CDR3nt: TGTGCCATCAGCAAAGGACAGGCTGAAGGCTACACCTTC; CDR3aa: CAISKGQAEGYTF
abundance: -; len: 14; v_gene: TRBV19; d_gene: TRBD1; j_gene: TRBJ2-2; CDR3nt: TGTGCTAGTAAGGGGACAGGGAACACCGGGGAGCTGTTTTTT; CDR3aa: CASKGTGNTGELFF
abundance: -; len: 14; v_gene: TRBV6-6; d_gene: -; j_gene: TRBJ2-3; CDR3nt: TGTGCCAGCAGTTGGCCGGGGGGCACAGATACGCAGTATTTT; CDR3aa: CASSWPGGTDTQYF
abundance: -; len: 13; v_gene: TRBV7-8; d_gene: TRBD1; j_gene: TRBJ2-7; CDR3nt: TGTGCCAGCAGCCGAGGACAGGGTGGCGAGCAGTACTTC; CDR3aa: CASSRGQGGEQYF
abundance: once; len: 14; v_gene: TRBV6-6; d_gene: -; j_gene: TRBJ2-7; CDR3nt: TGTGCCAGCAGTTACGTTGAGGGGCCCTACGAGCAGTACTTC; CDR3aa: CASSYVEGPYEQYF
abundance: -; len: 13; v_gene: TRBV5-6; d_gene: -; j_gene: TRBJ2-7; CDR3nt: TGTGCCAGCAGCTTGCGGGACACCTACGAGCAGTACTTC; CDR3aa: CASSLRDTYEQYF
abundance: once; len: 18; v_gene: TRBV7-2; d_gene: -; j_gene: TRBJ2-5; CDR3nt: TGTGCCAGCAGCTTAGTGACGCCTCAAGCAACTCCTAAAGAGACCCAGTACTTC; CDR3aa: CASSLVTPQATPKETQYF
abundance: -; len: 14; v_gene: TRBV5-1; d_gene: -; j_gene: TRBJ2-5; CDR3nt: TGCGCCAGCAGCCCCGGCCAGTACCAAGAGACCCAGTACTTC; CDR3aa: CASSPGQYQETQYF
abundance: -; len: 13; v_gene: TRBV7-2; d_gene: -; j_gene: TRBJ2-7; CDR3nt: TGTGCCAGCAGCTCTTTACTAACCTACGAGCAGTACTTC; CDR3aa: CASSSLLTYEQYF
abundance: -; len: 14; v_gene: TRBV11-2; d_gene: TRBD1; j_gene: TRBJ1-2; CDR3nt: TGTGCCAGCAGCTTAGCCAGGGGGAACTATGGCTACACCTTC; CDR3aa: CASSLARGNYGYTF
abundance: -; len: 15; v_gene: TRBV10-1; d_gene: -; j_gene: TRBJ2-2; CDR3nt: TGCGCCAGCAGTCCCAGGGCTCCTGGCACCGGGGAGCTGTTTTTT; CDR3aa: CASSPRAPGTGELFF
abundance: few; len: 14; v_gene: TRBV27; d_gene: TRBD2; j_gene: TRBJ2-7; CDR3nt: TGTGCCAGCAGTGGTAGCGGGAGGCAACACGAGCAGTACTTC; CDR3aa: CASSGSGRQHEQYF